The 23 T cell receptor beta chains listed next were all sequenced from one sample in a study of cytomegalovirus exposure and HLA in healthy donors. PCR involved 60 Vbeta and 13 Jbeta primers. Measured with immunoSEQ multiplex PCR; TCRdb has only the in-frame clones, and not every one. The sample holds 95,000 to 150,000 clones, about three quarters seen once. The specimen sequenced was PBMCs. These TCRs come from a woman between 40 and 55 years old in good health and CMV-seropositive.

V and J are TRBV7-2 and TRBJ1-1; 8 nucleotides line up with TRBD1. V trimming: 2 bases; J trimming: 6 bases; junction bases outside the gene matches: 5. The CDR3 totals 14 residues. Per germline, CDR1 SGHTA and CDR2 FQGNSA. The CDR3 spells CASSLIGQGSEAFF. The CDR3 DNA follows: TGTGCCAGCAGCTTAATCGGACAGGGCTCTGAAGCTTTCTTT.

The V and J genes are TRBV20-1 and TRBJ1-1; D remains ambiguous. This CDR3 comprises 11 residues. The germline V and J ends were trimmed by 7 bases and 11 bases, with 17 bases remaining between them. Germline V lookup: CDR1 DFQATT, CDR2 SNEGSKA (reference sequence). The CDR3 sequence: CSGTNNREAFF. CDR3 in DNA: TGCAGTGGAACGAACAATAGGGAGGCTTTCTTT.

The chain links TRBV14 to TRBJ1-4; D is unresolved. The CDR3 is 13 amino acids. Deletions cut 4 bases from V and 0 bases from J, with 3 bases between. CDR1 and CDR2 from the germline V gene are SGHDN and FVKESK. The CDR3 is CASSRATNEKLFF. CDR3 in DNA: TGTGCCAGCAGCCGAGCAACTAATGAAAAACTGTTTTTT.

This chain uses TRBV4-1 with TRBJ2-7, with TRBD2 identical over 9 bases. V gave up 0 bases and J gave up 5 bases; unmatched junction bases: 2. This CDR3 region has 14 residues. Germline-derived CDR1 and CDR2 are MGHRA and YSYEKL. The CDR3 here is CASSQDPSGDEQYF. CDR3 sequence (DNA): TGCGCCAGCAGCCAAGATCCTAGCGGGGACGAGCAGTACTTC.

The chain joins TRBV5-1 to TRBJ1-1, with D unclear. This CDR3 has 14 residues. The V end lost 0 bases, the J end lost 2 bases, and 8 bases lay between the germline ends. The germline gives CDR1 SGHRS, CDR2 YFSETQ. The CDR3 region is CASSLDGINTEAFF. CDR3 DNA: TGCGCCAGCAGCTTGGACGGGATCAACACTGAAGCTTTCTTT.

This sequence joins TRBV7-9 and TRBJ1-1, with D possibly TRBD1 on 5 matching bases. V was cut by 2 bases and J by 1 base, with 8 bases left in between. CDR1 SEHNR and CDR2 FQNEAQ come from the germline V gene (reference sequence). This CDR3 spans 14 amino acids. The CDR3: CASSLPGWNTEAFF. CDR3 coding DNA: TGTGCCAGCAGCTTACCAGGGTGGAACACTGAAGCTTTCTTT. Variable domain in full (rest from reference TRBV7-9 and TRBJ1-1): DTGVSQNPRHKITKRGQNVTFRCDPISEHNRLYWYRQTLGQGPEFLTYFQNEAQLEKSRLLSDRFSAERPKGSFSTLEIQRTEQGDSAMYLCASSLPGWNTEAFFGQGTRLTVV.

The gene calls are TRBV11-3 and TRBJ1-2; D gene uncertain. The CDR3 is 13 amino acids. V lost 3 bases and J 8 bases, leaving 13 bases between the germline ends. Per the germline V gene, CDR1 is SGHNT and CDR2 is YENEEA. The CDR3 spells CASSFEGGRGYTF. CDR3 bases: TGTGCCAGCAGCTTCGAGGGAGGTCGGGGCTACACCTTC.

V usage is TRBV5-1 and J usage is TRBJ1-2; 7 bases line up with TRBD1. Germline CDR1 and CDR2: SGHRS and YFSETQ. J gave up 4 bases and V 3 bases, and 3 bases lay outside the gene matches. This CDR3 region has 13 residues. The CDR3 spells CASSSSGGYGYTF. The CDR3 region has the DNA TGCGCCAGCAGCTCCTCAGGGGGCTATGGCTACACCTTC.

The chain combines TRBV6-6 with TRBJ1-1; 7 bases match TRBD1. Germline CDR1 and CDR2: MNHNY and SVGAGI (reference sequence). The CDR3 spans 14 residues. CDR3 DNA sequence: TGTACCGGCAGTCAAAGGGGGCCGACCACTGAAGCTTTCTTT. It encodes CTGSQRGPTTEAFF.

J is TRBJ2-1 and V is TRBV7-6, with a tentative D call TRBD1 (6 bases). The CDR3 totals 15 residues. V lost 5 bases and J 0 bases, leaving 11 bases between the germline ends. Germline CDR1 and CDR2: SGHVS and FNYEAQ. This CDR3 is CASSPRGSSYNEQFF. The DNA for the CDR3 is TGTGCCAGCAGCCCTAGGGGGAGCTCCTACAATGAGCAGTTCTTC. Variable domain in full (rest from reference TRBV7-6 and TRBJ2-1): GAGVSQSPRYKVTKRGQDVALRCDPISGHVSLYWYRQALGQGPEFLTYFNYEAQQDKSGLPNDRFSAERPEGSISTLTIQRTEQRDSAMYRCASSPRGSSYNEQFFGPGTRLTVL.

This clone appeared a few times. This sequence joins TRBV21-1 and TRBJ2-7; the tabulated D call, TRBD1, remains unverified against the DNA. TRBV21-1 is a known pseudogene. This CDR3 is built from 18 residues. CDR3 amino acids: CASSKHSLNRESSYEQYF. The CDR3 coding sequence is TGTGCCAGCAGCAAGCATTCCCTGAACAGGGAGAGCTCCTACGAGCAGTACTTC.

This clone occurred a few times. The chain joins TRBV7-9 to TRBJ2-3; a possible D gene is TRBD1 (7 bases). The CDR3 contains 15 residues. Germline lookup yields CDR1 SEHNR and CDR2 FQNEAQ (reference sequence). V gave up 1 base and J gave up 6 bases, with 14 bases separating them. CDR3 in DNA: TGTGCCAGCAGCTTAGGTGCGACAGGGAGGGATACGCAGTATTTT. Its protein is CASSLGATGRDTQYF.

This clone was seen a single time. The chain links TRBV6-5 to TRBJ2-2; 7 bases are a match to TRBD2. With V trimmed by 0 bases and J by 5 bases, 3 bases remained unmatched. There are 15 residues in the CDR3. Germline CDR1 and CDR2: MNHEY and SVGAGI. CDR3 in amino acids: CASSYSAGVTGELFF. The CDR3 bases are TGTGCCAGCAGTTACTCGGCGGGGGTGACCGGGGAGCTGTTTTTT.

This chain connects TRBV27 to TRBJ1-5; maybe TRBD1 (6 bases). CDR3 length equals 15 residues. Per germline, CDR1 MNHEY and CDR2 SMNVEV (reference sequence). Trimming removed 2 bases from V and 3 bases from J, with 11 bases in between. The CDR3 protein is CASSLNGDNNQPQHF. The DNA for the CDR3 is TGTGCCAGCAGTTTAAACGGGGACAACAATCAGCCCCAGCATTTT.

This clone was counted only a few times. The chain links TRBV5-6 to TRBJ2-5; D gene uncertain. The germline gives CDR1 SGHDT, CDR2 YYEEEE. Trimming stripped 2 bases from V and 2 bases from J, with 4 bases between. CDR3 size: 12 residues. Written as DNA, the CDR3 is TGTGCCAGCAGCTTACTACAAGAGACCCAGTACTTC. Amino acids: CASSLLQETQYF.

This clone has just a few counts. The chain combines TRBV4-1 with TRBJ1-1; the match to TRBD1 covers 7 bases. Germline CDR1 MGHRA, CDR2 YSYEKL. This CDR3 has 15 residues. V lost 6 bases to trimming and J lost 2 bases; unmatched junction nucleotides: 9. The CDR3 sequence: CASSLGQVGNTEAFF. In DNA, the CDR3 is TGCGCCAGCAGTCTCGGACAGGTCGGAAACACTGAAGCTTTCTTT.

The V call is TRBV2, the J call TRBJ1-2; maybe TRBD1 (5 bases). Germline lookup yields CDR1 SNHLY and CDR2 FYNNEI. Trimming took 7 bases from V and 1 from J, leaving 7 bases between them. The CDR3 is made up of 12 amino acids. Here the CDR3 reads CASKGDNYGYTF. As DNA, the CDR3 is TGTGCCAGCAAAGGGGATAACTATGGCTACACCTTC.

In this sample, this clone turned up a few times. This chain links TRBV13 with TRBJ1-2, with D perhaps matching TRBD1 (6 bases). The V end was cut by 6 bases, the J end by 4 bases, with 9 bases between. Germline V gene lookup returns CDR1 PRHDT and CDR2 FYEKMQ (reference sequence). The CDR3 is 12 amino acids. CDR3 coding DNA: TGTGCCAGCAGTGGCAGGGGCTATGGCTACACCTTC. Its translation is CASSGRGYGYTF.

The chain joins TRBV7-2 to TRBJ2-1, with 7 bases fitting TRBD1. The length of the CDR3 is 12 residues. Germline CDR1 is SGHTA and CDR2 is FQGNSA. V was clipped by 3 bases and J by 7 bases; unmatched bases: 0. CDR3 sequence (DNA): TGTGCCAGCAGCTTCAGGGGGAATGAGCAGTTCTTC. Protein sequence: CASSFRGNEQFF.

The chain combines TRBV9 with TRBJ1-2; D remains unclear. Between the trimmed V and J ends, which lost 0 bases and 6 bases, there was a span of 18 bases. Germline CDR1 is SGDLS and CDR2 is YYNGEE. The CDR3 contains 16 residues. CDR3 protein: CASSVGEGPIGDGYTF. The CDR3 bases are TGTGCCAGCAGCGTAGGAGAGGGCCCTATTGGAGATGGCTACACCTTC.

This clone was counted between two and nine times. The CDR3 DNA is TGTGCCAGCAGCGGATTGCAGGGGGCTCTAGCTTTCTTT. As protein: CASSGLQGALAFF. V is TRBV27 and J is TRBJ1-1, with 8 bases aligning to TRBD1. V lost 6 bases to trimming and J lost 10 bases; unmatched junction nucleotides: 10. Germline assignment: CDR1 MNHEY and CDR2 SMNVEV (reference sequence). This CDR3 contains 13 residues.

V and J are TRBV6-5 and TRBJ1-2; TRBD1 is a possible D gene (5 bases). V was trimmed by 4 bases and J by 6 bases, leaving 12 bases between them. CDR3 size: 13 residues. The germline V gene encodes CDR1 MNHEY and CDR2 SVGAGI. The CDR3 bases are TGTGCCAGCAGTTCAAGGACACTCAATGGCTACACCTTC. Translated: CASSSRTLNGYTF.

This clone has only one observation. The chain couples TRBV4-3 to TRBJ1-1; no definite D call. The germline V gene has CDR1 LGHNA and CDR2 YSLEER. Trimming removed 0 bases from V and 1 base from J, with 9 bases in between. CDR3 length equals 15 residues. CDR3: CASSQDVTRNTEAFF. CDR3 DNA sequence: TGCGCCAGCAGCCAAGATGTAACCAGGAACACTGAAGCTTTCTTT.